Below, 9 T cell receptor beta chains from the same sample are listed, as sequenced in a study of molecular identifiers for immune sequencing clone quantification (dated by TCRdb to the late 2010s). Library generation was performed with PCR. Instrument used: Illumina HiSeq 4000. TCRdb ran its own pipeline on the public reads, namely fastp trimming at Q25 and MiXCR clone calling, and kept in-frame beta chains. Identical CDR3 protein sequences are pooled into one entry, listed with their most common genes and DNA. The table for this sample lists just under 650,000 distinct CDR3 sequences; about 20% of them were counted only once. The ten biggest clones cover roughly 0.9% of the sample. Sequencing was done on a sample of naive CD8+ T cells from blood, with Jurkat cell RNA spiked in. The cell subset or site tag for this specimen amounts to: FACS-sorted CD8+CD4-CCR7+CD45RA+ naive T cells. The origin of the receptors is a human donor in good health. Some libraries in this study had Jurkat cell RNA spiked in.

This clonotype was recorded many times. DNA for the CDR3: TGTGCCAGCTCACCTTTCCGGGAAGGGGCCCACGAGCAGTACTTC. Its translation: CASSPFREGAHEQYF. The chain combines TRBV18 with TRBJ2-7, with D possibly being TRBD1 or TRBD2 (5 bases each). Trimming stripped 3 bases from V and 5 bases from J, with 17 bases between. The CDR3 runs 15 residues. Germline CDR1 reads KGHSH; CDR2 reads LQKENI.

A word on this clonotype: This may stem from a read error, because a much larger clone lies one nucleotide away. The chain joins TRBV27 to TRBJ1-1; no clear D. The length of the CDR3 is 16 residues. V was pared by 0 bases and J by 3 bases, with 14 bases between. CDR1 and CDR2 (germline): MNHEY, SMNVEV (reference sequence). CDR3 in DNA: TGTGCCAGCAGTTTATCGGTAGGATCCTATTACACTGAAGCTTTCTTT. Amino acid sequence: CASSLSVGSYYTEAFF.

This clonotype was found many times. The chain combines TRBV24-1 with TRBJ2-1; D uncertain. The CDR3 loop spans 12 amino acids. The V end lost 4 bases, the J end lost 5 bases, and 5 bases lay between the germline ends. Germline V gene lookup returns CDR1 KGHDR and CDR2 SFDVKD. CDR3 nucleotides: TGTGCCACCAGTGAGGGGAACAATGAGCAGTTCTTC. This gives the protein CATSEGNNEQFF.

This chain joins TRBV2 and TRBJ2-7, with D possibly being TRBD1 (6 bases). The CDR3 is made up of 17 amino acids. V lost 6 bases, J lost 0 bases, and 21 bases lay in between. Per the germline V gene, CDR1 is SNHLY and CDR2 is FYNNEI. The CDR3 nucleotides read TGTGCCAGCAGCCCAGTCCATGGGACATATAGCTCCTACGAGCAGTACTTC. It codes for CASSPVHGTYSSYEQYF.

This clonotype was seen many times. The chain recombines TRBV9 with TRBJ2-3, with 10 bases matching TRBD2. This CDR3 has 15 residues. From germline, CDR1 is SGDLS and CDR2 YYNGEE. The ends lost 2 bases at V and 2 bases at J; junction bases unmatched: 2. The CDR3 DNA follows: TGTGCCAGCAGCGTCGGACTAGCGGTCACAGATACGCAGTATTTT. Translating it yields CASSVGLAVTDTQYF.

This clonotype came up a few times. V usage is TRBV4-3 and J usage is TRBJ2-7; D call uncertain. V was trimmed by 1 base and J by 6 bases, leaving 16 bases between them. The CDR3 has 15 residues. Germline V gene lookup returns CDR1 LGHNA and CDR2 YSLEER. The CDR3, as DNA: TGCGCCAGCAGCCAAGTAATGGAGTCCTGGGGCGAGCAGTACTTC. It is translated as CASSQVMESWGEQYF.

Worth noting for this clonotype: This may be a read error, as it is one base from a much larger clone. V gene TRBV30 combines with J gene TRBJ2-1; D perhaps matches TRBD1 (7 bases). Per the germline V gene, CDR1 is GTSNPN and CDR2 is SVGIG (reference sequence). The ends were cut back, 3 bases at V and 8 bases at J, with 17 bases in the middle. This CDR3 contains 14 residues. CDR3 nucleotide sequence: TGTGCCTGGAGCCTCGGAGGGCAGGGGGATGAGCAGTTCTTC. Protein: CAWSLGGQGDEQFF. Looking up the rest from reference TRBV30 and TRBJ2-1 gives the full variable domain: SQTIHQWPATLVQPVGSPLSLECTVEGTSNPNLYWYRQAAGRGLQLLFYSVGIGQISSEVPQNLSASRPQDRQFILSSKKLLLSDSGFYLCAWSLGGQGDEQFFGPGTRLTVL.

This clonotype was counted a few times. A read error may account for a junction end that differs from germline. The chain carries TRBV5-1 and TRBJ2-3, with D unresolved. The CDR3 is 15 residues long. Germline CDR1 reads SGHRS; CDR2 reads YFSETQ. CDR3 sequence reads: CANSPADPFSNTQYF. In DNA, the CDR3 is TGCGCCAACAGCCCCGCGGACCCCTTTTCGAATACGCAGTATTTT.

This chain joins TRBV20-1 and TRBJ2-1; 11 bases are shared with TRBD2. The length of the CDR3 is 15 residues. Germline loops: CDR1 DFQATT, CDR2 SNEGSKA (reference sequence). V lost 3 bases, J lost 10 bases, and 11 bases stayed unmatched. CDR3 amino acids: CSARLLAGVEGEQFF. CDR3 sequence (DNA): TGCAGTGCTAGGCTACTAGCGGGAGTTGAGGGAGAGCAGTTCTTC.